Included here is one T cell receptor (beta chain) sequence, with context. PCR used 60 Vbeta primers and 13 Jbeta primers. The assay was immunoSEQ multiplex PCR, and TCRdb's table has in-frame clones only and misses some. The table includes under 35,000 clones, about 62% detected once. This specimen comes from a study of cytomegalovirus exposure and HLA in healthy donors. The CDR3 loop spans 13 amino acids. Germline V gives CDR1 SGHTA, CDR2 FQGNSA. The V and J ends lost 7 bases and 0 bases respectively, with 9 bases between them. The sequencing sample was made of PBMCs. This rearrangement joins TRBV7-2 to TRBJ1-1, with D unresolved. The TCR sequence derives from a male donor in good health and CMV-seropositive. This CDR3 reads CASMAGMNTEAFF. CDR3 coding DNA: TGTGCCAGCATGGCGGGGATGAACACTGAAGCTTTCTTT.